This TCR beta chain was sequenced for a study of shared clonotypes between healthy human individuals. About the study: Participating donors consisted of two women and a few men aged 18 to 49.

The germline V gene has CDR1 MDHEN and CDR2 SYDVKM. V lost 4 bases to trimming and J lost 2 bases; unmatched junction nucleotides: 5. The CDR3 loop spans 14 amino acids. Naive CD8 cells comprised CD45RO-negative, CCR7-positively selected cells, excluding terminally differentiated effector memory CD45RA+ cells. Donors, without exception, were Caucasian adults residing in Nashville, Tennessee. The run depth of the assay was deep. The method was immunoSEQ multiplex PCR; TCRdb's version includes in-frame clones alone and lacks a portion of them. The repertoire holds some 2.1 million clones, with approximately 92% as singletons.

This receptor was identified in a man between 18 and 35 years old in good health. Some clones in this sample may be carry-over from other donors' samples. The specimen was naive CD8+ T cells from PBMCs. The chain employs TRBV28 and TRBJ2-7; TRBD1 agrees at 7 bases. The CDR3 loop reads CASSSQGLTYEQYF. The CDR3 DNA is TGTGCCAGCAGTTCACAGGGGCTCACCTACGAGCAGTACTTC.